This record looks at one T cell receptor (beta chain) sequence and its context. Its matching antigen is unknown. This entry belongs to a study of immune cell composition in non-small cell lung cancer. About the research overall: Tumours were mainly lung adenocarcinoma or squamous cell carcinoma. Points from the study as a whole: Dominant in vivo tumour-associated clones were not shown to share tumour-reactive sequences. No significant correlation existed between pack-years smoked and tumour clonality.

The repertoire was sequenced with immunoSEQ multiplex PCR; TCRdb's copy has only in-frame clones and lacks some. Altogether fewer than 6,500 clones are present, over 65% being singletons, with the ten largest covering approximately 20%. V lost 4 bases to trimming and J lost 1 base; unmatched junction nucleotides: 4. Germline CDR1 reads SGHRS; CDR2 reads YFSETQ. This CDR3 comprises 16 residues. Sequenced material: lung tumor tissue. The sequence came from a human donor with non-small cell lung cancer. The chain employs TRBV5-1 and TRBJ2-5, with 13 nucleotides matching TRBD2. In DNA, the CDR3 is TGCGCCAGCAGCGCCGGACTAGCGGGGGCCCAAGAGACCCAGTACTTC. Protein sequence: CASSAGLAGAQETQYF.